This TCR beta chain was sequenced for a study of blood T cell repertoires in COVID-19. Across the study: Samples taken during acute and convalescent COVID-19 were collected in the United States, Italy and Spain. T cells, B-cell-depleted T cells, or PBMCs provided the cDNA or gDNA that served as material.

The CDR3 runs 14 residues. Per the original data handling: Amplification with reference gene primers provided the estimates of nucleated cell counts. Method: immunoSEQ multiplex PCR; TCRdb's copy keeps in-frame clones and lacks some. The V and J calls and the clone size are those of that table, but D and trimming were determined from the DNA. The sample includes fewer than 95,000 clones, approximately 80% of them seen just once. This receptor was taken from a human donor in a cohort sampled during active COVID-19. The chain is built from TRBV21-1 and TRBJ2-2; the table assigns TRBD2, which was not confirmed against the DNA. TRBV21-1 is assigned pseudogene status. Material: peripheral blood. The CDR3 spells CASSFRRSSDGLFF. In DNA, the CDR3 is TGTGCCAGCAGCTTTAGACGGTCTAGTGATGGGCTGTTTTTT.